Listed below are T cell receptor beta chains from one sample, sequenced in a study of blood T cell repertoires in COVID-19. Profiled with immunoSEQ multiplex PCR; TCRdb holds only in-frame clones, not every one. In the table there are about 40,000 clones, about 81% of which are singletons. Sequenced sample: peripheral blood. These receptors originate from a human donor in a cohort sampled during active or convalescent COVID-19. The donor label of this sample is uncertain. Both conserved end residues are part of each CDR3. A D gene is named only where the DNA matches it firmly. Rows give clone size only sometimes, using once, few, many, or a class for an expanded clone.

clone size,D gene,J gene,V gene,CDR3 protein,CDR3 DNA
once,NA,TRBJ1-1,TRBV27,CASSLSGTGGAFF,TGTGCCAGCAGTTTATCAGGGACCGGGGGAGCTTTCTTT
few,NA,TRBJ1-1,TRBV5-1,CASSFTGTEAFF,TGCGCCAGCAGCTTTACAGGCACTGAAGCTTTCTTT
NA,TRBD2,TRBJ2-3,TRBV27,CASRVLAVSGDTQYF,TGTGCCAGCAGGGTCCTAGCGGTAAGCGGAGATACGCAGTATTTT
NA,TRBD2,TRBJ2-2,TRBV7-9,CASRAGAGELFF,TGTGCCAGCAGGGCGGGGGCCGGGGAGCTGTTTTTT
NA,NA,TRBJ1-1,TRBV3-1/TRBV3-2,CASSQGATEAFF,TGTGCCAGCAGCCAGGGGGCCACTGAAGCTTTCTTT
NA,NA,TRBJ1-4,TRBV6-1,CASSEILGPTNEKLFF,TGTGCCAGCAGTGAAATCCTGGGGCCAACTAATGAAAAACTGTTTTTT
few,TRBD2,TRBJ2-3,TRBV2,CASSVTSGRDTQYF,TGTGCCAGCAGTGTAACTAGCGGGAGGGATACGCAGTATTTT
NA,NA,TRBJ2-3,TRBV30,CAWSLLAGDTQYF,TGTGCCTGGAGTCTTTTAGCTGGAGATACGCAGTATTTT
NA,NA,TRBJ1-6,TRBV6-1,CASSEAEVESPLHF,TGTGCCAGCAGTGAAGCAGAGGTCGAGTCACCCCTCCACTTT
once,NA,TRBJ1-1,TRBV4-3,CASSQVLARRTEAFF,TGCGCCAGCAGCCAAGTCCTGGCCAGGCGCACTGAAGCTTTCTTT
NA,NA,TRBJ1-5,TRBV6-2/TRBV6-3,CASTPSLLSQPQHF,TGTGCCAGCACCCCCTCCCTCCTCAGTCAGCCCCAGCATTTT
once,TRBD2,TRBJ2-5,TRBV7-8,CASSFQGGGGGFQETQYF,TGTGCCAGCAGCTTTCAGGGAGGTGGCGGGGGATTTCAAGAGACCCAGTACTTC
NA,TRBD1,TRBJ1-5,TRBV30,CAWSPNRGQGQPQHF,TGTGCCTGGAGTCCTAACAGGGGGCAGGGGCAGCCCCAGCATTTT
NA,NA,TRBJ2-7,TRBV27,CASSLLEGAYEQYF,TGTGCCAGCAGTTTACTAGAGGGAGCCTACGAGCAGTACTTC
NA,NA,TRBJ1-1,TRBV9,CASSPEGSLRNTEAFF,TGTGCCAGCAGCCCCGAGGGCTCCCTGAGGAACACTGAAGCTTTCTTT
NA,TRBD1,TRBJ2-5,TRBV25-1,CASSPDRNKGTQYF,TGTGCCAGCAGTCCGGACAGGAATAAAGGGACCCAGTACTTC
few,NA,TRBJ2-7,TRBV11-2,CASSLDLGGLYEQYF,TGTGCCAGCAGCTTAGACTTGGGGGGGCTGTACGAGCAGTACTTC
NA,NA,TRBJ2-5,TRBV7-2,CASSPRTVRAETQYF,TGTGCCAGCAGCCCGCGGACAGTTCGGGCGGAGACCCAGTACTTC
NA,TRBD2,TRBJ2-7,TRBV6-2/TRBV6-3,CASSRRTSSSYEQYF,TGTGCCAGCAGTAGACGGACTAGCAGCTCCTACGAGCAGTACTTC
NA,TRBD2,TRBJ2-2,TRBV9,CASSVLAGGTGELFF,TGTGCCAGCAGCGTACTGGCGGGAGGTACCGGGGAGCTGTTTTTT
NA,TRBD2,TRBJ2-2,TRBV6-1,CASSGVLAGGPNTGELFF,TGTGCCAGCAGTGGCGTACTAGCGGGAGGACCGAACACCGGGGAGCTGTTTTTT
NA,TRBD2,TRBJ2-1,TRBV25-1,CASSGGGVRNEQFF,TGTGCCAGCAGTGGGGGGGGAGTACGGAATGAGCAGTTCTTC
NA,TRBD2,TRBJ2-5,TRBV6-5,CASSLPGGGRETQYF,TGTGCCAGCAGCCTGCCGGGGGGCGGGAGGGAGACCCAGTACTTC
NA,TRBD1,TRBJ2-7,TRBV19,CASSVRQGTSYEQYF,TGTGCCAGTAGTGTACGACAGGGGACCTCCTACGAGCAGTACTTC
NA,TRBD1,TRBJ2-2,TRBV5-4,CASSFPGTGNTGELFF,TGTGCCAGCAGTTTCCCCGGGACAGGCAACACCGGGGAGCTGTTTTTT
once,TRBD2,TRBJ2-1,TRBV5-1,CASRLANYNEQFF,TGCGCCAGCCGACTAGCCAACTACAATGAGCAGTTCTTC
NA,TRBD1,TRBJ1-2,TRBV6-5,CASSFRTGVYGYTF,TGTGCCAGCAGTTTTCGGACAGGCGTCTATGGCTACACCTTC
NA,NA,TRBJ2-3,TRBV20-1,CSARNRSQYF,TGCAGTGCTAGGAATCGGTCGCAGTATTTT
NA,TRBD1,TRBJ2-7,TRBV18,CASSRQGAGYEQYF,TGTGCCAGCTCGCGACAGGGGGCAGGTTACGAGCAGTACTTC
NA,TRBD1,TRBJ1-1,TRBV30,CAWSEGQAAFF,TGTGCCTGGAGCGAGGGACAGGCTGCTTTCTTT
NA,NA,TRBJ2-3,TRBV3-1/TRBV3-2,CASSESDTQYF,TGTGCCAGCAGCGAGTCAGATACGCAGTATTTT
NA,NA,TRBJ2-1,TRBV5-1,CASSRLPSSYNEQFF,TGCGCCAGCAGCCGACTGCCCAGCTCCTACAATGAGCAGTTCTTC
NA,NA,TRBJ2-5,TRBV7-3,CASSPRGGALETQYF,TGTGCCAGCAGCCCGCGGGGTGGGGCATTGGAGACCCAGTACTTC
NA,TRBD2,TRBJ2-2,TRBV11-2,CASSLGTSGTNTGELFF,TGTGCCAGCAGCTTAGGGACTAGCGGGACGAACACCGGGGAGCTGTTTTTT
NA,NA,TRBJ2-1,TRBV9,CASSAQGRGSYNEQFF,TGTGCCAGCAGCGCCCAGGGGAGAGGCTCCTACAATGAGCAGTTCTTC
NA,TRBD1,TRBJ1-5,TRBV6-6,CASRGQGGNQPQHF,TGTGCCAGCCGAGGACAGGGAGGGAATCAGCCCCAGCATTTT
NA,TRBD2,TRBJ2-1,TRBV5-6,CASSLAGGTSLREQFF,TGTGCCAGCAGCTTGGCGGGCGGGACTAGTCTTCGTGAGCAGTTCTTC
NA,NA,TRBJ1-1,TRBV6-2/TRBV6-3,CASSYTPDKKKTEAFF,TGTGCCAGCAGTTACACCCCGGACAAGAAGAAGACTGAAGCTTTCTTT
NA,TRBD2,TRBJ2-3,TRBV6-2/TRBV6-3,CASSPGTSGGPRGTDTQYF,TGTGCCAGCAGTCCCGGGACTAGCGGGGGGCCCCGTGGCACAGATACGCAGTATTTT
NA,TRBD1,TRBJ1-5,TRBV3-1/TRBV3-2,CASSQDRGRDQPQHF,TGTGCCAGCAGCCAAGATAGGGGGCGGGATCAGCCCCAGCATTTT
NA,TRBD1,TRBJ1-1,TRBV28,CASRLDREAFF,TGTGCCAGCAGGTTGGACAGGGAAGCTTTCTTT
NA,NA,TRBJ1-1,TRBV9,CASSVDPQNTEAFF,TGTGCCAGCAGCGTAGATCCCCAAAACACTGAAGCTTTCTTT
few,NA,TRBJ2-3,TRBV28,CASSRQSPSTDTQYF,TGTGCCAGCAGTCGACAGAGCCCTAGCACAGATACGCAGTATTTT
once,TRBD1,TRBJ2-1,TRBV11-3,CASSTRQGQVDEQFF,TGTGCCAGCAGCACTAGACAGGGGCAAGTGGATGAGCAGTTCTTC
NA,TRBD1,TRBJ1-2,TRBV6-5,CASSYTGQGSGYTF,TGTGCCAGCAGTTACACGGGACAGGGTTCTGGCTACACCTTC
many,TRBD2,TRBJ2-3,TRBV7-9,CASSLGIAGVSDTQYF,TGTGCCAGCAGCTTAGGAATAGCGGGAGTATCAGATACGCAGTATTTT
NA,NA,TRBJ2-7,TRBV11-3,CASSSPDRRHEQYF,TGTGCCAGCAGCTCCCCCGACAGACGACACGAGCAGTACTTC
few,TRBD2,TRBJ2-7,TRBV5-1,CASSVNSGSFYEQYF,TGCGCCAGCAGCGTTAATAGCGGGAGTTTCTACGAGCAGTACTTC
NA,TRBD2,TRBJ2-3,TRBV7-6,CASSLAQLGREWADTQYF,TGTGCCAGCAGCTTAGCGCAGTTGGGGCGGGAGTGGGCAGATACGCAGTATTTT
NA,NA,TRBJ1-2,TRBV2,CASSETPPENGYTF,TGTGCCAGCAGTGAAACTCCACCTGAGAATGGCTACACCTTC
many,TRBD2,TRBJ2-3,TRBV11-2,CASSFSLSSGRQYF,TGTGCCAGCAGCTTCAGTCTCTCTAGCGGGAGACAGTATTTT
NA,NA,TRBJ1-1,TRBV7-8,CASSLGGLNTEAFF,TGTGCCAGCAGCTTAGGCGGTCTGAACACTGAAGCTTTCTTT
NA,TRBD2,TRBJ2-1,TRBV3-1/TRBV3-2,CASSRDGTSGYNEQFF,TGTGCCAGCAGCCGAGATGGGACTAGCGGGTACAATGAGCAGTTCTTC
NA,TRBD1,TRBJ1-4,TRBV7-9,CASSLTGTLEKLFF,TGTGCCAGCAGCTTGACAGGGACCCTTGAAAAACTGTTTTTT
NA,TRBD1,TRBJ2-1,TRBV5-1,CASSGQGANEQFF,TGCGCCAGCAGCGGGCAGGGGGCGAATGAGCAGTTCTTC
NA,NA,TRBJ2-1,TRBV7-6,CASSSRPGRGTLNEQFF,TGTGCCAGCAGCTCCCGACCCGGCAGGGGCACCCTCAATGAGCAGTTCTTC
NA,TRBD2,TRBJ2-2,TRBV6-5,CASSYSSGTHTGELFF,TGTGCCAGCAGTTACTCTAGCGGGACTCACACCGGGGAGCTGTTTTTT
NA,NA,TRBJ2-3,TRBV14,CASSRGYSSATSTDTQYF,TGTGCCAGCAGCCGAGGGTATAGTTCGGCCACAAGCACAGATACGCAGTATTTT
NA,TRBD1,TRBJ2-7,TRBV12-3/TRBV12-4,CASSSWTGWEQYF,TGTGCCAGCAGCTCTTGGACAGGGTGGGAGCAGTACTTC
NA,TRBD2,TRBJ2-7,TRBV5-4,CASSLVSLAGVTYEQYF,TGTGCCAGCAGCTTGGTAAGCTTAGCGGGAGTGACCTACGAGCAGTACTTC